This T cell receptor (beta chain) appears in the sequencing data of a study of T cells in Graves' hyperthyroidism and ophthalmopathy. The V gene end was trimmed by 5 bases and the J gene end by 5 bases; junction bases not matched to a gene: 10. The CDR3 is 15 residues long. In this sample, this clonotype turned up many times. Its antigen remains unidentified. Study-level findings and limits: The blood repertoire included most of the expanded thyroid clonotypes above 0.001.

Not enrolled were patients with uncontrolled infection, other autoimmune disease, pregnancy or lactation. The PBMCs studied were ones that came from about 9.9 ml fresh peripheral blood. Amplification of TCR beta CDR3 regions used RNA as the template. HTBI primers were employed in a first-round RT-PCR of the TCR CDR3. Via MiXCR, TCRdb re-called the multiplex PCR reads, giving one row per CDR3 protein. In the table there are under 350,000 distinct CDR3 sequences, 17% of which are singletons. This receptor was obtained from an older woman with Graves' ophthalmopathy. The genes are TRBV12-3 or TRBV12-4 and TRBJ2-3; 7 nucleotides agree with TRBD1. The sequencing sample was made of blood. The CDR3 sequence is CASSPPDRVLDTQYF. CDR3 sequence (DNA): TGTGCCAGCAGTCCTCCAGACAGGGTCCTAGATACGCAGTATTTT.